This T cell receptor (beta chain) comes out of a study of T-cell reconstitution after alpha-beta-depleted transplantation in children. Regarding the study as a whole: In some patients, recipient T cells and intrathymic progenitors surviving conditioning explained high day-60 diversity. The main origin of T-cell counts and diversity one year after transplant was newly produced T cells. Several hundred graft clones that had expanded were reportedly the source of alpha-beta T cells about two months after transplant.

Unique molecular identifiers were incorporated when the TCRbeta library was constructed. TCRdb re-analysed the PCR reads in MiXCR, keeping a single row per CDR3 protein. The sample yields roughly 240,000 distinct CDR3 sequences, roughly 7.7% seen once. This clonotype was counted at least ten times. The antigen is unknown. Germline V gene sequence: CDR1 ENHRY, CDR2 SYGVKD. This CDR3 comprises 17 residues. V was shortened by 3 bases and J by 2 bases, with 19 bases between the two germline ends. The sequence was collected from a male patient younger than 18 who had a stem cell transplant for acute lymphoblastic leukemia, so the T cells may come from the graft donor. The chain couples TRBV10-3 to TRBJ1-1; a weak D match, TRBD1 (6 bases). The sample here was PBMCs, mostly from graft donor cells, taken 180 days after TCRalphabeta/CD19-depleted stem cell transplant. The DNA of the CDR3 is TGTGCCATCAGTGAAGACAGGAGGGACAATGCTAACACTGAAGCTTTCTTT. As protein: CAISEDRRDNANTEAFF.